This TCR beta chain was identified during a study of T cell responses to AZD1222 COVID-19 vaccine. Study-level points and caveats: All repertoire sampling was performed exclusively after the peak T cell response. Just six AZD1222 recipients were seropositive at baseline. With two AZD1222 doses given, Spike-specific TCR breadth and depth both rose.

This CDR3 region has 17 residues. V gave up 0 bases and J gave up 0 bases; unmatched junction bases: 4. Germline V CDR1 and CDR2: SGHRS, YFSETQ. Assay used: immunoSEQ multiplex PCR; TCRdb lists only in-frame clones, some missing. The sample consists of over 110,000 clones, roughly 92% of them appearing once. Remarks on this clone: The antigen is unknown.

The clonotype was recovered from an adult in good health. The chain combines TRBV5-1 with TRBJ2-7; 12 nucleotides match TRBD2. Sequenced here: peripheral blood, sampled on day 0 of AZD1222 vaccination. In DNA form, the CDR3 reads TGCGCCAGCAGCTTGGGGGGACTAGCGGGTGCCTCCTACGAGCAGTACTTC. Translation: CASSLGGLAGASYEQYF.